Listed here are 29 T cell receptor beta chains from one sample, sequenced in a study of cytomegalovirus exposure and HLA in healthy donors. In the PCR, 60 Vbeta and 13 Jbeta primers were used. The table came from immunoSEQ multiplex PCR; TCRdb's copy has only in-frame clones and leaves some out. In all, the sample yields tens of thousands of clones. Sample: PBMCs. These receptors all stem from a man aged 40-55 years in good health and CMV-seronegative.

This sequence joins TRBV29-1 and TRBJ1-6, with 9 bases aligning to TRBD1. The V gene end was trimmed by 7 bases and the J gene end by 8 bases; junction bases not matched to a gene: 6. CDR1 is SQVTM and CDR2 is ANQGSEA in the germline V gene. The CDR3 has 13 amino acids. This CDR3 is CSAQGASDSPLHF. CDR3 DNA sequence: TGCAGCGCACAGGGGGCATCGGATTCACCCCTCCACTTT.

The chain recombines TRBV30 with TRBJ2-1; TRBD1 matches 7 bases. Germline assignment: CDR1 GTSNPN and CDR2 SVGIG (reference sequence). The trim removed 6 bases at V and 7 bases at J, leaving 6 bases unmatched. The CDR3 totals 12 residues. Here the CDR3 reads CACDNRGNEQFF. The CDR3 region has the DNA TGTGCCTGTGACAACAGGGGTAATGAGCAGTTCTTC. Filled out from reference TRBV30 and TRBJ2-1, the complete variable domain reads SQTIHQWPATLVQPVGSPLSLECTVEGTSNPNLYWYRQAAGRGLQLLFYSVGIGQISSEVPQNLSASRPQDRQFILSSKKLLLSDSGFYLCACDNRGNEQFFGPGTRLTVL.

This sequence joins TRBV7-9 and TRBJ1-2; tentative D call: TRBD1 (5 bases). Germline-derived CDR1 and CDR2 are SEHNR and FQNEAQ (reference sequence). This CDR3 has 13 amino acids. The V gene lost 5 bases and the J gene lost 6 bases, with 13 bases spanning the gap. As DNA, the CDR3 is TGTGCCAGCAGCCTAGGGAGGGACGATGGCTACACCTTC. Its protein is CASSLGRDDGYTF.

This chain joins TRBV18 and TRBJ2-5; possible D gene TRBD2, 5 bases. The CDR3 has 15 amino acids. V shed 4 bases and J shed 5 bases, with 17 bases lying between them. Germline V gene sequence: CDR1 KGHSH, CDR2 LQKENI. The CDR3 nucleotides read TGTGCCAGCTCACAGGTAGCCGGCCGGAGGGAGACCCAGTACTTC. Encoded protein: CASSQVAGRRETQYF. Using reference TRBV18 and TRBJ2-5 for the parts outside the CDR3, the full variable domain is NAGVMQNPRHLVRRRGQEARLRCSPMKGHSHVYWYRQLPEEGLKFMVYLQKENIIDESGMPKERFSAEFPKEGPSILRIQQVVRGDSAAYFCASSQVAGRRETQYFGPGTRLLVL.

The chain recombines TRBV6-5 with TRBJ2-5; D is possibly TRBD2 (6 bases). The CDR3 consists of 13 residues. Germline-derived CDR1 and CDR2 are MNHEY and SVGAGI. Trimming removed 6 bases from V and 7 bases from J, with 15 bases in between. CDR3 protein: CASSRDSWGTQYF. CDR3 bases: TGTGCCAGCAGCCGGGACTCCTGGGGGACCCAGTACTTC.

This chain uses TRBV27 with TRBJ2-1; D possibly corresponds to TRBD1 (6 bases). Looked up from germline, CDR1 is MNHEY and CDR2 is SMNVEV (reference sequence). The CDR3 is made up of 13 amino acids. Between the trimmed V and J ends, which lost 10 bases and 4 bases, there was a span of 14 bases. The CDR3 DNA reads as TGTGCCAATACAGGGTGCGTGTACAATGAGCAGTTCTTC. Its protein is CANTGCVYNEQFF.

This rearrangement joins TRBV5-1 to TRBJ1-6, with TRBD1 identical over 8 bases. This CDR3 region has 15 residues. J was trimmed by 5 bases and V by 4 bases; bases with no gene match: 5. The germline V gene encodes CDR1 SGHRS and CDR2 YFSETQ. This CDR3 is CASSPQGDNNSPLHF. Written as DNA, the CDR3 is TGCGCCAGCAGCCCACAGGGGGATAATAATTCACCCCTCCACTTT. Variable domain in full (rest from reference TRBV5-1 and TRBJ1-6): KAGVTQTPRYLIKTRGQQVTLSCSPISGHRSVSWYQQTPGQGLQFLFEYFSETQRNKGNFPGRFSGRQFSNSRSEMNVSTLELGDSALYLCASSPQGDNNSPLHFGNGTRLTVT.

The chain is built from TRBV4-2 and TRBJ2-2, with TRBD2 matching over 8 bases. The CDR3 loop spans 14 amino acids. After removal of 4 bases from V and 3 bases from J, the junction contained 1 base not matched to a gene. Germline-derived CDR1 and CDR2 are LGHNA and YNFKEQ. This chain's CDR3 is CASSPGLDTGELFF. Here the CDR3 DNA reads TGTGCCAGCAGCCCGGGACTAGACACCGGGGAGCTGTTTTTT.

J is TRBJ2-3 and V is TRBV4-1; 7 positions match TRBD2. CDR3 length equals 15 residues. Germline assignment: CDR1 MGHRA and CDR2 YSYEKL. After removal of 4 bases from V and 0 bases from J, the junction contained 4 bases not matched to a gene. CDR3 sequence: CASSLLAVSTDTQYF. Here the CDR3 DNA reads TGCGCCAGCAGCCTTCTAGCGGTAAGCACAGATACGCAGTATTTT.

The V gene is TRBV11-2, the J gene TRBJ2-7; tentative D call: TRBD1 (6 bases). Germline V gene lookup returns CDR1 SGHAT and CDR2 FQNNGV. This CDR3 has 14 residues. V was clipped by 5 bases and J by 5 bases, with 16 bases between them. For the CDR3, the DNA is TGTGCCAGCAGCACAATCGACAGGATCCACGAGCAGTACTTC. Residues: CASSTIDRIHEQYF.

The chain carries TRBV30 and TRBJ2-3; D gene ambiguous. V was pared by 5 bases and J by 2 bases, with 14 bases between. The CDR3 runs to 14 residues. Germline V gene data show CDR1 as GTSNPN and CDR2 as SVGIG (reference sequence). CDR3 DNA: TGTGCCTGGCGAGGCGGTCCTTCCACAGATACGCAGTATTTT. Translated: CAWRGGPSTDTQYF.

The rearrangement links TRBV7-6 to TRBJ2-5; D possibly corresponds to TRBD2 (6 bases). The closer fit of TRBJ2-7 to the DNA end suggests the J call may be wrong. The length of the CDR3 is 13 residues. Germline values: CDR1 SGHVS, CDR2 FNYEAQ. CDR3 in DNA: TGTGCCAGCAGCTTTGAGGGGCGGGGCGAGCAGTACTTC. This encodes CASSFEGRGEQYF.

The V and J genes are TRBV7-9 and TRBJ2-5; 8 bases align to TRBD2. Germline V CDR1 and CDR2: SEHNR, FQNEAQ (reference sequence). This CDR3 region has 16 residues. J gave up 5 bases and V 1 base, and 9 bases lay outside the gene matches. The CDR3 nucleotides read TGTGCCAGCAGCTTAGAGCAGCGGGGGCCCAGGGAGACCCAGTACTTC. Residues: CASSLEQRGPRETQYF.

About this clone: A read error may produce the germline difference seen at one junction end. The V and J genes are TRBV7-7 and TRBJ2-1, with D possibly matching TRBD1 (6 bases). The CDR3 extends over 13 amino acids. Germline values: CDR1 SSHAT, CDR2 FNYEAQ (reference sequence). CDR3 sequence: CASSLEQGGEQFF. Written as DNA, the CDR3 is TGTGCTAGCAGCTTAGAACAAGGGGGTGAGCAGTTCTTC.

The chain carries TRBV29-1 and TRBJ1-2; the match to TRBD1 covers 9 bases. V was clipped by 4 bases and J by 5 bases; unmatched bases: 2. The CDR3 length is 12 residues. Germline CDR1 and CDR2: SQVTM and ANQGSEA. CDR3 sequence (DNA): TGCAGCGTTGCGGGACAGGGTTATGGCTACACCTTC. Translation gives CSVAGQGYGYTF.

On this clone itself: At one of its ends the junction is not consistent with the germline gene, which may arise from a read error. This rearrangement joins TRBV5-1 to TRBJ1-5; D uncertain. The V gene's germline CDR1 is SGHRS and CDR2 YFSETQ. The CDR3 has 14 residues. CDR3 sequence: CANSPGVSNQPQHF. DNA of the CDR3: TGCGCCAACAGCCCGGGAGTTAGCAATCAGCCCCAGCATTTT.

The chain has TRBV6-5 and TRBJ2-3; TRBD1 matches at 8 bases. From germline, CDR1 is MNHEY and CDR2 SVGAGI. Trimming removed 4 bases from V and 4 bases from J; junction bases left unmatched: 1. CDR3 length: 13 residues. In DNA form, the CDR3 reads TGTGCCAGCAGTTGGACAGGGTCAGATACGCAGTATTTT. As protein: CASSWTGSDTQYF.

The chain couples TRBV7-2 to TRBJ2-5; TRBD2 matches at 12 bases. CDR3 length equals 15 residues. V shed 2 bases and J 5 bases; nucleotides not matched to a gene: 3. The germline CDR1 and CDR2 sequences are SGHTA and FQGNSA. CDR3 coding DNA: TGTGCCAGCAGCTTACTAGCGGGGGGGCGGGAGACCCAGTACTTC. It yields the protein CASSLLAGGRETQYF.

This chain links TRBV19 with TRBJ1-5; 10 bases map to TRBD1. The junction had 9 bases not matched to a gene; V was cut back by 6 bases and J by 7 bases. Germline CDR1 LNHDA, CDR2 SQIVND (reference sequence). The CDR3 runs to 15 residues. The CDR3 is CASRPGTGESQPQHF. The CDR3 DNA sequence: TGTGCCAGTAGGCCCGGGACAGGGGAATCCCAGCCCCAGCATTTT.

The CDR3 sequence is CASSAGPDSVSGNTIYF. CDR3 DNA sequence: TGTGCCAGCAGTGCCGGACCGGACAGCGTCTCTGGAAACACCATATATTTT. The chain recombines TRBV6-1 with TRBJ1-3, with D possibly being TRBD1 (6 bases). This CDR3 has 17 amino acids. Germline-derived CDR1 and CDR2 are MNHNS and SASEGT. The V and J ends lost 4 bases and 0 bases respectively, with 16 bases between them.

The chain combines TRBV28 with TRBJ2-5; TRBD1 matches at 8 bases. The CDR3 contains 15 residues. V was pared by 5 bases and J by 2 bases, with 7 bases of the junction left unmatched. Germline CDR1 is MDHEN and CDR2 is SYDVKM. The CDR3 is CASSRITGGQETQYF. Here the CDR3 DNA reads TGTGCCAGCAGTCGTATTACAGGGGGTCAAGAGACCCAGTACTTC.

V is TRBV9 and J is TRBJ2-3; the D gene is possibly TRBD2 (6 bases). The CDR3 is 16 amino acids. Germline V lookup: CDR1 SGDLS, CDR2 YYNGEE. V shed 1 base and J shed 2 bases, with 14 bases lying between them. The CDR3 nucleotides are TGTGCCAGCAGCGTATCGGCGGGGCTACCCACAGATACGCAGTATTTT. As protein: CASSVSAGLPTDTQYF.

The J gene is TRBJ1-2, the V gene TRBV11-2; no clear D. Trimming left V 0 bases short and J 7 bases short, with 12 bases between. This CDR3 has 14 amino acids. Germline-derived CDR1 and CDR2 are SGHAT and FQNNGV. CDR3 sequence (DNA): TGTGCCAGCAGCTTAGATCCGGGGATTGGTGGCTACACCTTC. It encodes CASSLDPGIGGYTF. Filled out from reference TRBV11-2 and TRBJ1-2, the complete variable domain reads EAGVAQSPRYKIIEKRQSVAFWCNPISGHATLYWYQQILGQGPKLLIQFQNNGVVDDSQLPKDRFSAERLKGVDSTLKIQPAKLEDSAVYLCASSLDPGIGGYTFGSGTRLTVV.

The chain employs TRBV6-5 and TRBJ1-2, with 9 bases that match TRBD1. Germline CDR1 is MNHEY and CDR2 is SVGAGI. The CDR3 length is 14 residues. J gave up 8 bases and V 5 bases, and 9 bases lay outside the gene matches. The chain's CDR3 is CASSRRDRAGGYTF. The CDR3 DNA reads as TGTGCCAGCAGTCGCCGGGACAGGGCCGGGGGCTACACCTTC.

V gene TRBV18 combines with J gene TRBJ1-3; weak D call: TRBD1 (6 bases). Per germline, CDR1 KGHSH and CDR2 LQKENI. The CDR3 has 16 amino acids. Trimming cost V 3 bases and J 1 base, with 13 bases left between them. CDR3 nucleotide sequence: TGTGCCAGCTCACCTTCACAGGGTTCGTCTGGAAACACCATATATTTT. It encodes CASSPSQGSSGNTIYF.

V and J are TRBV6-1 and TRBJ1-5; perhaps TRBD1 as D (5 bases). The CDR3 has 13 amino acids. Trimming stripped 6 bases from V and 5 bases from J, with 11 bases between. From germline, CDR1 is MNHNS and CDR2 SASEGT. CDR3 in amino acids: CASRGGPYQPQHF. CDR3 DNA: TGTGCCAGCAGGGGGGGTCCGTATCAGCCCCAGCATTTT.

The rearrangement links TRBV4-2 to TRBJ1-6; no clear D. Between the trimmed V and J ends, which lost 1 base and 5 bases, there was a span of 15 bases. Per the germline V gene, CDR1 is LGHNA and CDR2 is YNFKEQ. This CDR3 has 17 amino acids. The CDR3 region has the DNA TGTGCCAGCAGCCAAGTAGGGTCGGCAGCGGATAATTCACCCCTCCACTTT. It is translated as CASSQVGSAADNSPLHF.

The rearrangement uses TRBV5-1 and TRBJ2-3; 7 positions match TRBD2. Germline V gene sequence: CDR1 SGHRS, CDR2 YFSETQ. V dropped 3 bases and J dropped 0; count of bases not matched to a gene: 7. CDR3 length equals 16 residues. For the CDR3, the DNA is TGCGCCAGCAGCTCCCGGACTAGTACTAGCACAGATACGCAGTATTTT. It encodes CASSSRTSTSTDTQYF.

The chain combines TRBV6-1 with TRBJ2-6, with TRBD1 as a possible D gene (6 bases). Trimming pared 6 bases from V and 4 bases from J, leaving 13 bases between. There are 15 residues in the CDR3. The germline V gene encodes CDR1 MNHNS and CDR2 SASEGT. In DNA, the CDR3 is TGTGCCAGCAGCTTACAGGGACCCGGGGCCAACGTCCTGACTTTC. This translates into CASSLQGPGANVLTF.